The 26 T cell receptor beta chains in this list originate from one sample, sequenced in a study of control samples from healthy donors and cancer patients. Here immunoSEQ multiplex PCR was the method, and the copy in TCRdb shows in-frame clones only, minus some. Of about 75,000 clones in the sample, around 95% are singletons; the top ten hold 6.2%. Sequencing was carried out using blood. The source is a woman aged 40 to 50 in good health.

The V and J genes are TRBV5-4 and TRBJ2-2; either TRBD1 or TRBD2 may supply D (6 bases each). Germline CDR1 is SGHNT and CDR2 is YYREEE (reference sequence). CDR3 length: 18 residues. V lost 5 bases, J lost 0 bases, and 20 bases lay in between. CDR3 DNA sequence: TGTGCCAGCAGTTATATTTTGGGGGGCCCCCCGAACACCGGGGAGCTGTTTTTT. Its translation: CASSYILGGPPNTGELFF.

CDR3 sequence reads: CASSLAGVGTGELFF. Here the CDR3 DNA reads TGCGCCAGCAGCTTGGCCGGGGTCGGCACCGGGGAGCTGTTTTTT. The chain recombines TRBV5-1 with TRBJ2-2; tentative D call: TRBD2 (5 bases). The CDR3 covers 15 residues. The germline V and J ends were trimmed by 0 bases and 4 bases, with 10 bases remaining between them. Germline V gene data show CDR1 as SGHRS and CDR2 as YFSETQ.

V is TRBV27 and J is TRBJ1-5; D possibly corresponds to TRBD1 (5 bases). Trimming took 4 bases from V and 4 from J, leaving 14 bases between them. The V gene's germline CDR1 is MNHEY and CDR2 SMNVEV (reference sequence). CDR3 length equals 15 residues. CDR3 sequence (DNA): TGTGCCAGCAGTTGGGGCACAAGGGCGAATCAGCCCCAGCATTTT. This encodes CASSWGTRANQPQHF.

The chain combines TRBV25-1 with TRBJ1-5, with D hard to call. Germline CDR1 reads MGHDK; CDR2 reads SYGVNS. This CDR3 is built from 15 residues. V was cut by 4 bases and J by 2 bases, with 12 bases left in between. CDR3 nucleotide sequence: TGTGCCAGCAGTGGGGGTCCTGGCGGCAATCAGCCCCAGCATTTT. Amino acid sequence: CASSGGPGGNQPQHF.

The J gene is TRBJ1-3, the V gene TRBV3-1 (or the pseudogene TRBV3-2); maybe TRBD1 (5 bases). The CDR3 loop spans 14 amino acids. The V gene lost 3 bases and the J gene lost 4 bases, with 10 bases spanning the gap. The V gene's germline CDR1 is LGHDT and CDR2 YNNKEL (reference sequence). The CDR3 reads CASSHAGGGNTIYF. The CDR3 DNA reads as TGTGCCAGCAGCCATGCCGGGGGGGGAAACACCATATATTTT.

V usage is TRBV9 and J usage is TRBJ2-2; D remains ambiguous. CDR3 size: 13 residues. Germline-derived CDR1 and CDR2 are SGDLS and YYNGEE. The V end lost 4 bases, the J end lost 5 bases, and 9 bases lay between the germline ends. The CDR3 sequence: CASSRRLTGELFF. DNA for the CDR3: TGTGCCAGCAGCAGACGGCTAACCGGGGAGCTGTTTTTT.

The chain recombines TRBV30 with TRBJ1-5; D remains ambiguous. Germline CDR1 and CDR2: GTSNPN and SVGIG (reference sequence). This CDR3 is built from 16 residues. Trimming left V 0 bases short and J 0 bases short, with 12 bases between. CDR3 nucleotides: TGTGCCTGGAGTGTATTTGGATCGTATAGCAATCAGCCCCAGCATTTT. As protein: CAWSVFGSYSNQPQHF.

This chain connects TRBV27 to TRBJ2-3, with D maybe TRBD2 (6 bases). V was pared by 5 bases and J by 5 bases, with 11 bases between. The CDR3 is made up of 13 amino acids. CDR1 MNHEY and CDR2 SMNVEV come from the germline V gene (reference sequence). Here the CDR3 reads CASSAWGGDTQYF. CDR3 DNA: TGTGCCAGCAGTGCGTGGGGAGGAGATACGCAGTATTTT.

V usage is TRBV19 and J usage is TRBJ2-1, with a weak D call TRBD2 (6 bases). Germline loops: CDR1 LNHDA, CDR2 SQIVND (reference sequence). V lost 5 bases and J lost 11, with 13 bases in between. The length of the CDR3 is 12 residues. CDR3 protein: CASSALEGQQFF. CDR3 sequence (DNA): TGTGCCAGTAGTGCCTTGGAGGGACAGCAGTTCTTC.

The CDR3 region is CASSLIEGANEQFF. In DNA, the CDR3 is TGTGCCAGCAGCTTAATTGAGGGGGCCAATGAGCAGTTCTTC. The chain couples TRBV7-8 to TRBJ2-1, with 7 bases matching TRBD1. The J segment lost 6 bases and the V segment lost 2 bases, leaving 4 bases of the junction unmatched. The CDR3 is made up of 14 amino acids. CDR1 and CDR2 (germline): SGHVS, FQNEAQ.

For the CDR3, the DNA is TGTGCCAGCAGTTACACCCCCTCGACAGGGGGCCACGAGCAGTACTTC. Protein: CASSYTPSTGGHEQYF. The chain recombines TRBV6-5 with TRBJ2-7; TRBD1 aligns across 10 bases. V lost 2 bases, J lost 5 bases, and 9 bases stayed unmatched. This CDR3 has 16 residues. CDR1 MNHEY and CDR2 SVGAGI come from the germline V gene.

The chain uses TRBV7-9 and TRBJ2-5; D unclear. V was cut by 5 bases and J by 4 bases, with 2 bases left in between. CDR1 is SEHNR, CDR2 FQNEAQ, per germline (reference sequence). CDR3 length equals 10 residues. The chain's CDR3 is CASSRETQYF. For the CDR3, the DNA is TGTGCCAGCAGCCGAGAGACCCAGTACTTC.

This chain links TRBV13 with TRBJ1-4; 11 bases fit TRBD1. This CDR3 is built from 15 residues. Losses at the gene ends were 6 bases for V and 10 bases for J; bases not matched to a gene: 10. CDR1 and CDR2 (germline): PRHDT, FYEKMQ (reference sequence). The CDR3 DNA follows: TGTGCCAGCAGATGGACAGGGGGCGTAGGAGCAAAACTGTTTTTT. It specifies CASRWTGGVGAKLFF.

The rearrangement joins TRBV9 to TRBJ2-2; 10 bases match TRBD2. V shed 1 base, J shed 7 bases, and the junction held 4 bases outside the gene matches. Germline V gene sequence: CDR1 SGDLS, CDR2 YYNGEE. This CDR3 is built from 15 residues. CDR3 nucleotide sequence: TGTGCCAGCAGCGTATTTAGCGGGGGGTACGGGGAGCTGTTTTTT. Its translation: CASSVFSGGYGELFF.

The chain employs TRBV2 and TRBJ1-5; D ambiguous. CDR1 is SNHLY and CDR2 is FYNNEI in the germline V gene. This CDR3 spans 16 amino acids. Trimming took off 6 bases at V and 0 bases at J, with 15 bases between the two ends. The CDR3 spells CASRPGNTYSNQPQHF. CDR3 DNA: TGTGCCAGCAGGCCCGGGAACACATATAGCAATCAGCCCCAGCATTTT.

The chain carries TRBV6-2 or TRBV6-3 and TRBJ2-7; D possibly corresponds to TRBD1 (6 bases). Between the trimmed V and J ends, which lost 2 bases and 0 bases, there was a span of 17 bases. The CDR3 totals 17 residues. From germline, CDR1 is MNHEY and CDR2 SVGEGT. CDR3 loop: CASSYGVRQGSSYEQYF. The CDR3 nucleotides are TGTGCCAGCAGTTACGGGGTCCGTCAGGGGAGCTCCTACGAGCAGTACTTC.

The rearrangement links TRBV7-9 to TRBJ1-4; tentatively, D is TRBD1 (5 bases). Trimming stripped 5 bases from V and 5 bases from J, with 15 bases between. The CDR3 contains 15 residues. Germline assignment: CDR1 SEHNR and CDR2 FQNEAQ (reference sequence). CDR3 loop: CASSTLPGLNEKLFF. CDR3 coding DNA: TGTGCCAGCAGCACTTTGCCGGGACTGAATGAAAAACTGTTTTTT.

This clone was seen only once. The chain is built from TRBV2 and TRBJ1-5; D call uncertain. The CDR3 contains 15 residues. Trimming stripped 2 bases from V and 0 bases from J, with 8 bases between. The germline gives CDR1 SNHLY, CDR2 FYNNEI. DNA of the CDR3: TGTGCCAGCAGTGAATCACCAGTTAGCAATCAGCCCCAGCATTTT. Protein sequence: CASSESPVSNQPQHF.

To note about this clone: Mismatch with germline at one junction end may stem from a read error. This chain links TRBV9 with TRBJ1-6; D may be TRBD1 (5 bases). CDR1 SGDLS and CDR2 YYNGEE come from the germline V gene. This CDR3 is built from 14 residues. The CDR3 coding sequence is TGTGCCAGCAGCACCGGGACCTACAATTCACCCCTCCACTTT. Protein sequence: CASSTGTYNSPLHF.

The chain carries TRBV2 and TRBJ1-4; tentatively, D is TRBD1 (6 bases). Trimming shortened V by 3 bases and J by 8 bases, and 13 bases separated the two germline ends. Germline-derived CDR1 and CDR2 are SNHLY and FYNNEI. This CDR3 region has 14 residues. The CDR3 DNA reads as TGTGCCAGCAGTGAGGAGAGAGGGACAGAAAAACTGTTTTTT. Protein: CASSEERGTEKLFF.

The chain links TRBV6-2 or TRBV6-3 to TRBJ1-6; D may be TRBD1 (6 bases). CDR3 length: 14 amino acids. Trimming took 2 bases from V and 10 from J, leaving 12 bases between them. Germline values: CDR1 MNHEY, CDR2 SVGEGT. This CDR3 reads CASSYQGRRSPLHF. The CDR3 DNA follows: TGTGCCAGCAGTTACCAGGGGCGAAGGTCACCCCTCCACTTT.

V gene TRBV11-2 combines with J gene TRBJ2-7; tentatively, D is TRBD1 or TRBD2 (6 bases each). Germline assignment: CDR1 SGHAT and CDR2 FQNNGV. The V end was cut by 4 bases, the J end by 2 bases, with 12 bases between. The CDR3 runs 14 residues. The CDR3 coding sequence is TGTGCCAGCAGCTCGGTGGGGGGCACCTACGAGCAGTACTTC. Its translation: CASSSVGGTYEQYF.

The rearrangement joins TRBV6-5 to TRBJ1-5; 10 bases match TRBD1. The CDR3 totals 16 residues. Unmatched junction bases numbered 7, after V lost 4 bases and J lost 4 bases. Germline lookup yields CDR1 MNHEY and CDR2 SVGAGI. The CDR3 reads CASSSAGTGVNQPQHF. The CDR3 bases are TGTGCCAGCAGTTCCGCCGGGACAGGGGTGAATCAGCCCCAGCATTTT.

This chain joins TRBV6-2 or TRBV6-3 and TRBJ2-1, with D tentatively TRBD1 (6 bases). The CDR3 consists of 15 residues. Trimming took 0 bases from V and 14 from J, leaving 20 bases between them. Germline assignment: CDR1 MNHEY and CDR2 SVGEGT. The CDR3 region is CASSYSLIRTAGEFF. CDR3 sequence (DNA): TGTGCCAGCAGTTACTCGTTAATAAGGACAGCAGGAGAGTTCTTC.

The genes are TRBV6-1 and TRBJ2-5; possible D gene TRBD1, 5 bases. CDR1 and CDR2 from the germline V gene are MNHNS and SASEGT. This CDR3 contains 13 residues. The V end was cut by 3 bases, the J end by 7 bases, with 12 bases between. CDR3: CASSDRVHGTQYF. In DNA form, the CDR3 reads TGTGCCAGCAGTGACAGGGTACATGGGACCCAGTACTTC.

The chain combines TRBV15 with TRBJ1-2; D is undetermined. The germline V gene has CDR1 LNHNV and CDR2 YYDKDF (reference sequence). The V end lost 0 bases, the J end lost 1 base, and 12 bases lay between the germline ends. The CDR3 has 16 residues. CDR3 sequence: CATSRDRGSDNYGYTF. Here the CDR3 DNA reads TGTGCCACCAGCAGAGATCGCGGGTCAGATAACTATGGCTACACCTTC.